Each of the 15 T cell receptor beta chains below was sequenced from the same sample in a study of OX40 agonist ivuxolimab in advanced cancers. TCRdb's copy holds only in-frame clones and misses some; the assay was immunoSEQ multiplex PCR. Of some 70,000 clones in the sample, 75% to 85% are singletons; the top ten hold less than 9.5%. This specimen consisted of CD4+ or CD8+ T cells sorted from blood, obtained in a trial of the OX40 agonist ivuxolimab. Source of these receptors: an adult with an advanced solid tumor such as melanoma, head and neck, liver or kidney cancer.

As concerns this clone: This sample includes further DNA sequences coding for the same CDR3. The chain couples TRBV9 to TRBJ2-3; TRBD1 matches 11 bases. J lost 3 bases, V lost 3 bases, and 3 bases had no gene match. The CDR3 runs 15 residues. Germline assignment: CDR1 SGDLS and CDR2 YYNGEE. The CDR3 DNA reads as TGTGCCAGCAGCGCCGGGACAGGGGGGACAGATACGCAGTATTTT. Translated, it gives CASSAGTGGTDTQYF. Combining the CDR3 with reference TRBV9 and TRBJ2-3 gives the whole variable domain DSGVTQTPKHLITATGQRVTLRCSPRSGDLSVYWYQQSLDQGLQFLIQYYNGEERAKGNILERFSAQQFPDLHSELNLSSLELGDSALYFCASSAGTGGTDTQYFGPGTRLTVL.

The chain couples TRBV5-1 to TRBJ2-3; 9 bases are a match to TRBD2. The junction had 5 bases not matched to a gene; V was cut back by 1 base and J by 2 bases. Germline values: CDR1 SGHRS, CDR2 YFSETQ. The CDR3 has 16 amino acids. The CDR3 bases are TGCGCCAGCAGCTTGCCCCTAGCGGGACTCACAGATACGCAGTATTTT. This gives the protein CASSLPLAGLTDTQYF.

The chain has TRBV11-3 and TRBJ1-1, with a weak D call TRBD1 (5 bases). With 5 bases removed from V and 6 bases from J, the gap between germline ends came to 13 bases. This CDR3 is built from 13 residues. Germline loops: CDR1 SGHNT, CDR2 YENEEA. The CDR3, as DNA: TGTGCCAGCAGCAAACGACAGTACGCTGAAGCTTTCTTT. Translating it yields CASSKRQYAEAFF. The whole variable domain, remainder taken from reference TRBV11-3 and TRBJ1-1, is EAGVVQSPRYKIIEKKQPVAFWCNPISGHNTLYWYLQNLGQGPELLIRYENEEAVDDSQLPKDRFSAERLKGVDSTLKIQPAELGDSAVYLCASSKRQYAEAFFGQGTRLTVV.

V gene TRBV7-9 combines with J gene TRBJ2-5; 10 positions match TRBD2. Germline lookup yields CDR1 SEHNR and CDR2 FQNEAQ (reference sequence). Unmatched junction bases numbered 3, after V lost 0 bases and J lost 11 bases. The CDR3 sequence is 13 residues long. CDR3 region: CASSLAGLAEQYF. CDR3 in DNA: TGTGCCAGCAGCTTAGCCGGACTAGCGGAGCAGTACTTC.

This clone was seen a single time. The chain employs TRBV7-2 and TRBJ2-1, with TRBD2 matching over 8 bases. Germline values: CDR1 SGHTA, CDR2 FQGNSA. V trimming: 5 bases; J trimming: 6 bases; junction bases outside the gene matches: 9. The CDR3 contains 15 residues. This CDR3 is CASSPLSGTRNEQFF. CDR3 nucleotides: TGTGCCAGCAGCCCCCTTAGCGGGACCCGCAATGAGCAGTTCTTC.

A few counts support this clone. V is TRBV10-3 and J is TRBJ1-2; 9 bases are a match to TRBD1. From germline, CDR1 is ENHRY and CDR2 SYGVKD. CDR3 length equals 14 residues. J lost 2 bases, V lost 8 bases, and 6 bases had no gene match. The CDR3 DNA follows: TGTGCCATCGAGAACGGACAGGGGAACTATGGCTACACCTTC. Its translation: CAIENGQGNYGYTF.

The chain links TRBV30 to TRBJ1-2; D unclear. V lost 0 bases to trimming and J lost 7 bases, with 12 bases between them. Germline lookup yields CDR1 GTSNPN and CDR2 SVGIG (reference sequence). CDR3 size: 13 residues. CDR3 nucleotides: TGTGCCTGGAGTGTAATCGGTACAACTGGCTACACCTTC. Residues: CAWSVIGTTGYTF.

The chain employs TRBV19 and TRBJ2-3; D is undetermined. Trimming cost V 3 bases and J 6 bases, with 10 bases left between them. Germline V gives CDR1 LNHDA, CDR2 SQIVND (reference sequence). CDR3 length equals 13 residues. The CDR3 loop is CASSMGSVDTQYF. As DNA, the CDR3 is TGTGCCAGTAGTATGGGTTCAGTCGATACGCAGTATTTT.

The chain carries TRBV11-2 and TRBJ1-1; no reliable D call. The CDR3 runs to 13 residues. V was cut by 0 bases and J by 6 bases, with 8 bases left in between. Germline CDR1 and CDR2: SGHAT and FQNNGV. The CDR3 DNA reads as TGTGCCAGCAGCTTAGACCTGGCCGCTGAAGCTTTCTTT. As protein: CASSLDLAAEAFF. The variable domain in full, with the rest retrieved from reference TRBV11-2 and TRBJ1-1, is EAGVAQSPRYKIIEKRQSVAFWCNPISGHATLYWYQQILGQGPKLLIQFQNNGVVDDSQLPKDRFSAERLKGVDSTLKIQPAKLEDSAVYLCASSLDLAAEAFFGQGTRLTVV.

The chain links TRBV9 to TRBJ2-1; no reliable D call. The V gene lost 0 bases and the J gene lost 8 bases, with 12 bases spanning the gap. Germline CDR1 reads SGDLS; CDR2 reads YYNGEE. This CDR3 contains 14 residues. In DNA form, the CDR3 reads TGTGCCAGCAGCGTAGCTCTACCCTCGGATGAGCAGTTCTTC. This codes for CASSVALPSDEQFF.

As for this clone: Other nucleotide sequences from this sample produce the same CDR3. The genes are TRBV5-1 and TRBJ2-5; a weak D match, TRBD2 (5 bases). The V gene's germline CDR1 is SGHRS and CDR2 YFSETQ. The CDR3 has 14 amino acids. The V gene lost 4 bases and the J gene lost 4 bases, with 14 bases spanning the gap. DNA of the CDR3: TGCGCCAGCAGCGTTAGCGTCTTGGGAGAGACCCAGTACTTC. This codes for CASSVSVLGETQYF.

V and J are TRBV5-1 and TRBJ1-5; the D gene is possibly TRBD1 (5 bases). Trimming stripped 0 bases from V and 3 bases from J, with 10 bases between. This CDR3 is built from 15 residues. Germline V CDR1 and CDR2: SGHRS, YFSETQ. The CDR3 DNA reads TGCGCCAGCAGCTTGGGTCAGGGTCCCAATCAGCCCCAGCATTTT. Protein sequence: CASSLGQGPNQPQHF.

J is TRBJ2-7 and V is TRBV7-2; TRBD1 matches at 10 bases. V lost 5 bases to trimming and J lost 2 bases; unmatched junction nucleotides: 3. CDR3 size: 14 residues. The V gene's germline CDR1 is SGHTA and CDR2 FQGNSA. CDR3 in DNA: TGTGCCAGCAGCGAAGACAGGGGGCCCTACGAGCAGTACGTC. Translation gives CASSEDRGPYEQYV.

This clone has only one observation. Germline and junction disagree at one end, which may indicate a read error. J is TRBJ2-7 and V is TRBV7-2; 7 nucleotides line up with TRBD1. Germline values: CDR1 SGHTA, CDR2 FQGNSA. The CDR3 spans 14 residues. The CDR3 loop reads CASSQETGSYEQYF. The CDR3 DNA sequence: TGCGCCAGCAGCCAAGAGACAGGGTCCTACGAGCAGTACTTC.

The CDR3 nucleotides read TGTGCCAGCTCACTTAGCGGGAGCGCGAACACCGGGGAGCTGTTTTTT. It yields the protein CASSLSGSANTGELFF. V gene TRBV18 combines with J gene TRBJ2-2; 9 bases fit TRBD2. V gave up 4 bases and J gave up 0 bases; unmatched junction bases: 3. Germline-derived CDR1 and CDR2 are KGHSH and LQKENI. The CDR3 loop spans 16 amino acids.